Shown below are 29 T cell receptor beta chains from a single sample sequenced in a study of shared clonotypes between healthy human individuals. Sequencing used immunoSEQ multiplex PCR; TCRdb keeps in-frame clones, though not all of them. The sample has about 700,000 clones, 92% seen once. Naivety among CD8 cells was defined by CD45RO negativity and positive CCR7 selection, thereby excluding terminally differentiated effector memory CD45RA+ cells. Input material: naive CD8+ T cells sorted from blood. Receptors were obtained from a man in his thirties or forties in good health.

The chain combines TRBV25-1 with TRBJ2-7, with a tentative D call TRBD2 (5 bases). V was cut by 5 bases and J by 5 bases, with 13 bases left in between. Germline V gives CDR1 MGHDK, CDR2 SYGVNS. The CDR3 has 13 residues. The CDR3 DNA follows: TGTGCCAGCAGTAGGCGCGGACTCGACGAGCAGTACTTC. This codes for CASSRRGLDEQYF.

This clone was observed a single time. This chain connects TRBV5-1 to TRBJ1-5; TRBD1 is a possible D gene (5 bases). Deletions cut 0 bases from V and 3 bases from J, with 16 bases between. This CDR3 comprises 17 residues. CDR1 and CDR2 (germline): SGHRS, YFSETQ. The CDR3 sequence: CASSLGLGDSFNQPQHF. Here the CDR3 DNA reads TGCGCCAGCAGCTTGGGATTGGGAGACAGCTTCAATCAGCCCCAGCATTTT.

In the case of this clone: At the DNA level, this CDR3 is encoded by other sequences in the same sample as well. The V call is TRBV4-1, the J call TRBJ1-5; D call uncertain. Germline V gene lookup returns CDR1 MGHRA and CDR2 YSYEKL. This CDR3 is 13 amino acids long. Between the trimmed V and J ends, which lost 0 bases and 4 bases, there was a span of 4 bases. The chain's CDR3 is CASSQDPNQPQHF. CDR3 sequence (DNA): TGCGCCAGCAGCCAAGATCCGAATCAGCCCCAGCATTTT.

The chain has TRBV27 and TRBJ2-7, with D possibly being TRBD2 (6 bases). V lost 7 bases to trimming and J lost 4 bases, with 20 bases between them. Germline V gives CDR1 MNHEY, CDR2 SMNVEV (reference sequence). The CDR3 is 15 amino acids. The CDR3 sequence is CASTPGDPTQYEQYF. Here the CDR3 DNA reads TGTGCCAGCACCCCGGGGGACCCTACCCAATACGAGCAGTACTTC.

This chain uses TRBV7-7 with TRBJ2-1, with TRBD1 matching over 10 bases. The CDR3 loop spans 14 amino acids. Germline CDR1 and CDR2: SSHAT and FNYEAQ (reference sequence). CDR3 sequence: CVPLLGQGIDEQFF. For the CDR3, the DNA is TGTGTCCCCCTTCTGGGACAGGGGATTGATGAGCAGTTCTTC.

The rearrangement uses TRBV27 and TRBJ2-2; 9 positions agree with TRBD1. Trimming removed 6 bases from V and 6 bases from J; junction bases left unmatched: 5. This CDR3 has 14 residues. Germline V gene lookup returns CDR1 MNHEY and CDR2 SMNVEV (reference sequence). The CDR3 loop reads CASSLNRGPGELFF. In DNA form, the CDR3 reads TGTGCCAGCAGCCTAAACAGGGGGCCCGGGGAGCTGTTTTTT.

This chain's CDR3 is CASSYQLGYEQYF. CDR3 DNA sequence: TGCGCCAGCAGCTACCAACTAGGGTACGAGCAGTACTTC. The chain is built from TRBV4-1 and TRBJ2-7; maybe TRBD2 (5 bases). V dropped 5 bases and J dropped 4 bases, with 12 bases sitting between them. Per the germline V gene, CDR1 is MGHRA and CDR2 is YSYEKL. The CDR3 is 13 amino acids.

The CDR3 sequence is CASRDGTGGDTGELFF. The CDR3 DNA is TGTGCCAGCAGGGACGGGACAGGGGGCGACACCGGGGAGCTGTTTTTT. The V and J genes are TRBV13 and TRBJ2-2; 12 bases fit TRBD1. This CDR3 contains 16 residues. V shed 6 bases, J shed 3 bases, and the junction held 5 bases outside the gene matches. Germline CDR1 reads PRHDT; CDR2 reads FYEKMQ (reference sequence). The entire variable domain, with the rest obtained from reference TRBV13 and TRBJ2-2, is as follows: AAGVIQSPRHLIKEKRETATLKCYPIPRHDTVYWYQQGPGQDPQFLISFYEKMQSDKGSIPDRFSAQQFSDYHSELNMSSLELGDSALYFCASRDGTGGDTGELFFGEGSRLTVL.

J is TRBJ2-7 and V is TRBV5-4; TRBD1 matches 9 bases. V gave up 5 bases and J gave up 6 bases; unmatched junction bases: 12. The germline V gene encodes CDR1 SGHNT and CDR2 YYREEE (reference sequence). The CDR3 covers 15 residues. The CDR3 DNA sequence: TGTGCCAGCAGTTTAACCGGGACAGGGATTTCCGAGCAGTACTTC. Translated, it gives CASSLTGTGISEQYF.

The chain recombines TRBV7-9 with TRBJ2-7, with unresolved D. The CDR3 has 12 amino acids. CDR1 and CDR2 (germline): SEHNR, FQNEAQ (reference sequence). V was cut by 5 bases and J by 5 bases, with 10 bases left in between. The CDR3 region has the DNA TGTGCCAGCAGCCCCCCTTCCGACGAGCAGTACTTC. Translated, it gives CASSPPSDEQYF.

The chain uses TRBV28 and TRBJ2-2; 7 bases fit TRBD2. This CDR3 spans 16 amino acids. Germline-derived CDR1 and CDR2 are MDHEN and SYDVKM. Germline trimming cut 2 bases from V and 8 bases from J; bases unmatched to any gene: 11. The CDR3 DNA reads TGTGCCAGCAGTTTAAGCCTAGCGGTTGTTTCGGGGGAGCTGTTTTTT. This codes for CASSLSLAVVSGELFF. The variable domain in full, with the rest retrieved from reference TRBV28 and TRBJ2-2, is DVKVTQSSRYLVKRTGEKVFLECVQDMDHENMFWYRQDPGLGLRLIYFSYDVKMKEKGDIPEGYSVSREKKERFSLILESASTNQTSMYLCASSLSLAVVSGELFFGEGSRLTVL.

The chain employs TRBV29-1 and TRBJ2-3; 14 nucleotides line up with TRBD2. This CDR3 comprises 17 residues. The germline CDR1 and CDR2 sequences are SQVTM and ANQGSEA. The trim removed 6 bases at V and 4 bases at J, leaving 12 bases unmatched. The CDR3 region has the DNA TGCAGCGTAGACGGGACTAGCGGGAGTGGACTGGCAGATACGCAGTATTTT. Amino acid sequence: CSVDGTSGSGLADTQYF.

This rearrangement joins TRBV10-2 to TRBJ2-4, with no clear D. The CDR3 totals 14 residues. Between the trimmed V and J ends, which lost 4 bases and 6 bases, there was a span of 13 bases. The germline V gene has CDR1 WSHSY and CDR2 SAAADI. CDR3 amino acids: CASSGESRLNIQYF. The DNA for the CDR3 is TGCGCCAGCAGTGGGGAAAGCCGTCTAAACATTCAGTACTTC.

This clone occurred a few times. Other DNA sequences of this sample code for an identical CDR3. The chain combines TRBV27 with TRBJ2-7, with D perhaps matching TRBD2 (6 bases). V lost 5 bases to trimming and J lost 3 bases, with 11 bases between them. The CDR3 is 13 amino acids. Per germline, CDR1 MNHEY and CDR2 SMNVEV (reference sequence). The CDR3 protein is CASSRGADYEQYF. The CDR3 nucleotides are TGTGCCAGCAGTCGCGGGGCAGACTACGAGCAGTACTTC.

J is TRBJ1-1 and V is TRBV30; D remains ambiguous. CDR3 size: 13 residues. Looked up from germline, CDR1 is GTSNPN and CDR2 is SVGIG (reference sequence). V was trimmed by 0 bases and J by 5 bases, leaving 10 bases between them. CDR3 sequence: CAWSVTSGTEAFF. In nucleotides, the CDR3 is TGTGCCTGGAGTGTAACTAGTGGGACTGAAGCTTTCTTT.

CDR3 DNA sequence: TGTGCCAGCAGTTTAATGGCACGGAGCTCCTACGAGCAGTACTTC. Protein sequence: CASSLMARSSYEQYF. This chain links TRBV28 with TRBJ2-7; no reliable D call. Trimming took off 2 bases at V and 0 bases at J, with 11 bases between the two ends. The CDR3 is 15 residues long. Germline values: CDR1 MDHEN, CDR2 SYDVKM.

V usage is TRBV13 and J usage is TRBJ2-1; 14 positions agree with TRBD2. V trimming: 4 bases; J trimming: 3 bases; junction bases outside the gene matches: 2. There are 16 residues in the CDR3. Germline V gene data show CDR1 as PRHDT and CDR2 as FYEKMQ (reference sequence). The chain's CDR3 is CASSWTSGRNYNEQFF. The DNA for the CDR3 is TGTGCCAGCAGCTGGACTAGCGGGAGGAACTACAATGAGCAGTTCTTC.

This chain links TRBV7-6 with TRBJ2-1, with TRBD2 as a possible D gene (6 bases). This CDR3 is 16 amino acids long. Trimming left V 3 bases short and J 6 bases short, with 18 bases between. Germline loops: CDR1 SGHVS, CDR2 FNYEAQ. CDR3 sequence reads: CASSFRDFQIGNEQFF. CDR3 nucleotide sequence: TGTGCCAGCAGCTTCCGGGACTTTCAAATCGGCAATGAGCAGTTCTTC.

This clone has just a few counts. Other DNA sequences in this specimen translate into the identical CDR3. The chain uses TRBV19 and TRBJ2-7; D possibly matches TRBD1 or TRBD2 (6 bases each). The germline V gene encodes CDR1 LNHDA and CDR2 SQIVND (reference sequence). V lost 3 bases to trimming and J lost 0 bases, with 9 bases between them. This CDR3 comprises 14 residues. The CDR3 nucleotides are TGTGCCAGTAGTATTACGGGGGCCTCCTACGAGCAGTACTTC. Encoded protein: CASSITGASYEQYF.

J is TRBJ2-7 and V is TRBV4-1, with 7 bases matching TRBD2. Germline values: CDR1 MGHRA, CDR2 YSYEKL. Trimming cost V 1 base and J 0 bases; bases outside gene matches: 12. This CDR3 has 18 amino acids. As DNA, the CDR3 is TGCGCCAGCAGCCAAGTTTTGGGAGGGAGGGAGTTCTCCTACGAGCAGTACTTC. Translated, it gives CASSQVLGGREFSYEQYF.

The V and J genes are TRBV11-2 and TRBJ2-7; 12 bases line up with TRBD1. Per germline, CDR1 SGHAT and CDR2 FQNNGV. V lost 1 base, J lost 5 bases, and 12 bases stayed unmatched. The CDR3 spans 18 residues. CDR3 in amino acids: CASSLGGTGGYIENEQYF. CDR3 nucleotide sequence: TGTGCCAGCAGCTTAGGTGGGACAGGGGGCTATATTGAAAACGAGCAGTACTTC.

J is TRBJ2-1 and V is TRBV7-8; D unclear. The germline V and J ends were trimmed by 2 bases and 6 bases, with 8 bases remaining between them. The length of the CDR3 is 13 residues. Germline CDR1 and CDR2: SGHVS and FQNEAQ. The DNA of the CDR3 is TGTGCCAGCAGCTTACTAGATTTCAATGAGCAGTTCTTC. This encodes CASSLLDFNEQFF.

The chain couples TRBV7-9 to TRBJ2-7; 9 bases align to TRBD2. The germline gives CDR1 SEHNR, CDR2 FQNEAQ (reference sequence). J lost 7 bases, V lost 6 bases, and 10 bases had no gene match. There are 14 residues in the CDR3. CDR3 protein: CASSESSGVDEQYF. CDR3 coding DNA: TGTGCCAGCAGTGAATCTAGCGGGGTCGATGAGCAGTACTTC.

This chain connects TRBV28 to TRBJ2-7; D ambiguous. Germline values: CDR1 MDHEN, CDR2 SYDVKM. Trimming removed 3 bases at V and 0 bases at J, with 15 bases between. There are 16 residues in the CDR3. The CDR3 DNA follows: TGTGCCAGCAGTTTTTCTTTCCTAACACGCTCCTACGAGCAGTACTTC. This encodes CASSFSFLTRSYEQYF.

The V and J genes are TRBV13 and TRBJ2-1; D unresolved. This CDR3 contains 11 residues. Germline V gives CDR1 PRHDT, CDR2 FYEKMQ (reference sequence). V was shortened by 5 bases and J by 8 bases, with 7 bases between the two germline ends. The CDR3 loop reads CASSRRDEQFF. CDR3 in DNA: TGTGCCAGCAGCCGACGAGATGAGCAGTTCTTC.

The gene calls are TRBV15 and TRBJ1-5; D not resolved. Germline CDR1 and CDR2: LNHNV and YYDKDF (reference sequence). This CDR3 contains 16 residues. Trimming took off 4 bases at V and 0 bases at J, with 13 bases between the two ends. DNA for the CDR3: TGTGCCACCAGCACTCCTTACGGGAATAGCAATCAGCCCCAGCATTTT. Translation gives CATSTPYGNSNQPQHF.

The chain carries TRBV6-5 and TRBJ2-7; D remains ambiguous. The germline gives CDR1 MNHEY, CDR2 SVGAGI. Trimming stripped 2 bases from V and 2 bases from J, with 7 bases between. CDR3 length: 13 residues. The CDR3 nucleotides are TGTGCCAGCAGTTACGCTCTGGCCTACGAGCAGTACTTC. It translates to CASSYALAYEQYF.

This chain connects TRBV11-2 to TRBJ2-7; possibly TRBD1 for D (6 bases). The CDR3 spans 14 residues. Trimming took 4 bases from V and 1 from J, leaving 11 bases between them. Germline loops: CDR1 SGHAT, CDR2 FQNNGV. The chain's CDR3 is CASSSRDNSYEQYF. The DNA for the CDR3 is TGTGCCAGCAGCTCCAGGGACAATTCCTACGAGCAGTACTTC.

The CDR3 loop reads CASSQVATLPSSYEQYF. In DNA form, the CDR3 reads TGCGCCAGCAGCCAAGTGGCCACCCTTCCAAGCTCCTACGAGCAGTACTTC. V and J are TRBV4-1 and TRBJ2-7; no firm D call. The CDR3 is 17 amino acids. CDR1 is MGHRA and CDR2 is YSYEKL in the germline V gene. V was trimmed by 1 base and J by 0 bases, leaving 16 bases between them.